Listed below are T cell receptor beta chains from one sample, sequenced in a study of cytomegalovirus exposure and HLA in healthy donors. Profiled with immunoSEQ multiplex PCR; TCRdb holds only in-frame clones, not every one. The table lists about 160,000 clones, over 80% of them singletons. Input material: PBMCs. These receptors all stem from a boy aged 2 to 10 in good health and CMV-seronegative. The CDR3 runs from the conserved cysteine through the conserved F or W. A D gene is named only where the DNA matches it firmly. The size of a clone is reported for some rows only, either as once, few or many, or as a class for expanded clones.

j_call v_call clone_size d_call cdr3_aa cdr3_nt
TRBJ2-1 TRBV7-6 . TRBD2 CASSPRTSGSSYNEQFF TGTGCCAGCAGCCCGCGGACTAGCGGGAGCTCCTACAATGAGCAGTTCTTC
TRBJ1-2 TRBV5-4 . TRBD1 CASSPDGQGVYGYTF TGTGCCAGCAGCCCCGACGGACAGGGAGTATATGGCTACACCTTC
TRBJ1-6 TRBV4-1 . TRBD1 CASSQDGQGNSPLHF TGCGCCAGCAGCCAAGACGGACAGGGTAATTCACCCCTCCACTTT
TRBJ2-2 TRBV4-3 . TRBD2 CASSQEPSGIPTGELFF TGCGCCAGCAGCCAAGAACCTAGCGGGATCCCCACCGGGGAGCTGTTTTTT
TRBJ1-1 TRBV5-1 . . CASSLIFSGQIMNTEAFF TGCGCCAGCAGCTTGATATTTTCGGGACAAATAATGAACACTGAAGCTTTCTTT
TRBJ2-1 TRBV7-9 . TRBD2 CASKATGGYNEQFF TGTGCCAGCAAGGCGACGGGAGGATACAATGAGCAGTTCTTC
TRBJ1-2 TRBV27 . . CASSLGASRGYTF TGTGCCAGCAGTTTGGGGGCCTCGAGGGGCTACACCTTC
TRBJ1-1 TRBV10-3 . . CAISESMLRLNTEAFF TGTGCCATCAGTGAGTCGATGCTCAGGCTGAACACTGAAGCTTTCTTT
TRBJ2-7 TRBV9 . TRBD1 CASSVGDRGYEQYF TGTGCCAGCAGCGTAGGGGACAGAGGCTACGAGCAGTACTTC
TRBJ1-2 TRBV2 once TRBD1 CASSAGQSYGYTF TGTGCCAGCAGTGCGGGACAGTCCTATGGCTACACCTTC
TRBJ2-1 TRBV5-6 . TRBD2 CASSLVEGSGRDEQFF TGTGCCAGCAGCTTGGTCGAGGGTAGCGGGAGAGATGAGCAGTTCTTC
TRBJ2-3 TRBV5-5 . . CASSLTGPAKDTQYF TGTGCCAGCAGCTTGACAGGGCCTGCGAAAGATACGCAGTATTTT
TRBJ1-1 TRBV29-1 few . CSVVPQSLLTGSRTEAFF TGCAGCGTTGTTCCTCAATCCTTACTGACAGGCTCCCGCACTGAAGCTTTCTTT
TRBJ1-2 TRBV18 . . CASSPDRGYTF TGTGCCAGCTCGCCGGACAGAGGCTACACCTTC
TRBJ2-5 TRBV27 . . CASSLSPGSIETQYF TGTGCCAGCAGTTTATCGCCAGGGTCGATTGAGACCCAGTACTTC
TRBJ2-7 TRBV4-1 . TRBD2 CASSQVGGAGTSYEQYF TGCGCCAGCAGCCAAGTCGGGGGAGCGGGAACCTCCTACGAGCAGTACTTC
TRBJ2-3 TRBV7-8 . . CASSFGGDTQYF TGTGCCAGCAGCTTCGGAGGAGATACGCAGTATTTT
TRBJ1-5 TRBV7-8 . . CASSLDRPGSNQPQHF TGTGCCAGCAGCTTAGATCGGCCAGGGAGCAATCAGCCCCAGCATTTT
TRBJ1-6 TRBV14 few . CASSQYRVESPLHF TGTGCCAGCAGCCAATACAGGGTCGAATCACCCCTCCACTTT
TRBJ2-7 TRBV6-1 . TRBD2 CASSDGLASTYEQYF TGTGCCAGCAGCGATGGACTAGCATCAACCTACGAGCAGTACTTC
TRBJ2-2 TRBV7-2 once . CASSLATHLTGELFF TGTGCCAGCAGCTTAGCTACACACCTTACCGGGGAGCTGTTTTTT
TRBJ1-2 TRBV30 once TRBD1 CAWSVPGTAYGYTF TGTGCCTGGAGTGTACCCGGGACAGCCTATGGCTACACCTTC
TRBJ2-7 TRBV19 . . CASSTGNEQYF TGTGCCAGTAGTACAGGCAACGAGCAGTACTTC
TRBJ2-5 TRBV6-1 . TRBD1 CASSGTDRAIEEQYF TGTGCCAGCTCGGGGACGGACAGGGCGATAGAAGAGCAGTACTTC
TRBJ2-7 TRBV11-2 few TRBD2 CASSLPGLAAEQYF TGTGCCAGCAGCTTACCTGGACTAGCGGCCGAGCAGTACTTC
TRBJ2-7 TRBV4-2 . . CASSQEISGYEQYF TGTGCCAGCAGCCAAGAGATATCCGGTTACGAGCAGTACTTC
TRBJ1-1 TRBV2 . . CASRNAARTEAFF TGTGCCAGCAGGAATGCGGCGAGGACTGAAGCTTTCTTT
TRBJ2-1 TRBV30 . TRBD2 CAWSKTGGQFNEQFF TGTGCCTGGAGCAAAACGGGGGGGCAGTTCAATGAGCAGTTCTTC
TRBJ1-1 TRBV30 . TRBD1 CAWSDAGGWDAFF TGTGCCTGGAGTGACGCAGGGGGCTGGGATGCTTTCTTT
TRBJ1-2 TRBV7-2 . . CASSPGAGTSGYTF TGTGCCAGCAGCCCAGGGGCAGGGACTAGTGGCTACACCTTC
TRBJ1-1 TRBV11-3 once TRBD1 CASRLDRGLNTEAFF TGTGCCAGCAGACTAGACAGGGGATTGAACACTGAAGCTTTCTTT
TRBJ2-2 TRBV7-6 . TRBD1 CASSLAGRGLTGELFF TGTGCCAGCAGCTTAGCCGGCAGGGGGCTTACCGGGGAGCTGTTTTTT
TRBJ1-6 TRBV30 . . CAWKTQPLSPLHF TGTGCCTGGAAAACACAGCCGCTGTCACCCCTCCACTTT
TRBJ2-3 TRBV7-2 . . CASSLALGGGDTQYF TGTGCCAGCAGCTTAGCGTTAGGGGGGGGAGATACGCAGTATTTT
TRBJ1-1 TRBV7-9 . TRBD1 CASSQDGTANTEAFF TGTGCCAGCAGTCAAGACGGGACAGCGAACACTGAAGCTTTCTTT
TRBJ2-5 TRBV5-1 . . CASSLAPSGAWGETQYF TGCGCCAGCAGCTTGGCCCCATCAGGGGCTTGGGGAGAGACCCAGTACTTC
TRBJ1-2 TRBV6-1 . . CASSEAGQRYGYTF TGTGCCAGCAGTGAAGCCGGACAGAGATATGGCTACACCTTC
TRBJ2-3 TRBV4-3 . TRBD2 CASSQTSGSTDTQYF TGCGCCAGCAGCCAAACTAGCGGTAGCACAGATACGCAGTATTTT
TRBJ2-3 TRBV9 . . CASSVGGADTQYF TGTGCCAGCAGCGTAGGCGGGGCAGATACGCAGTATTTT
TRBJ1-1 TRBV6-1 . . CASSTGIMNTEAFF TGTGCCAGCAGTACAGGGATCATGAACACTGAAGCTTTCTTT
TRBJ1-2 TRBV5-4 . TRBD1 CASSSDRLGYTF TGTGCCAGCAGCTCGGACAGGCTTGGCTACACCTTC
TRBJ1-2 TRBV9 . . CASSATGPGENYGYTF TGTGCCAGCAGCGCAACCGGCCCGGGGGAGAACTATGGCTACACCTTC
TRBJ2-5 TRBV19 . TRBD2 CASSTHRTSGREETQYF TGTGCCAGTAGTACCCACCGGACTAGCGGGAGGGAAGAGACCCAGTACTTC
TRBJ2-1 TRBV7-9 few TRBD2 CASSRTSGGWIEQFF TGTGCCAGCAGCAGGACTAGCGGGGGTTGGATTGAGCAGTTCTTC
TRBJ1-2 TRBV6-5 . . CASSLGTDYGYSF TGTGCCAGCAGTCTCGGGACGGACTATGGCTACTCCTTC
TRBJ2-2 TRBV6-5 . TRBD2 CASRAGVNTGELFF TGTGCCAGCAGGGCGGGGGTAAACACCGGGGAGCTGTTTTTT
TRBJ1-6 TRBV6-5 . TRBD1 CASSYRGGGNSPLHF TGTGCCAGCAGTTACCGAGGGGGCGGTAATTCACCCCTCCACTTT
TRBJ2-3 TRBV4-1 . . CASSPLAGGIGTDTQYF TGCGCCAGCAGCCCCCTCGCGGGTGGGATTGGCACAGATACGCAGTATTTT
TRBJ2-1 TRBV29-1 once TRBD1 CSAEGTGAGQFF TGCAGCGCCGAAGGGACAGGGGCCGGCCAGTTCTTC
TRBJ1-5 TRBV4-3 . TRBD1 CASSHDRGSNQPQHF TGCGCCAGCAGCCACGACAGGGGGAGCAATCAGCCCCAGCATTTT
TRBJ1-1 TRBV19 . TRBD1 CASSRTGLNTEAFF TGTGCCAGTAGTAGGACAGGCCTTAACACTGAAGCTTTCTTT
TRBJ1-1 TRBV6-6 . . CASSLKGAPNTEAFF TGTGCCAGCAGTTTAAAAGGGGCTCCGAACACTGAAGCTTTCTTT